The 7 T cell receptor beta chains in this list originate from one sample, sequenced in a study of OX40 agonist ivuxolimab in advanced cancers. Profiling relied on immunoSEQ multiplex PCR, and the TCRdb table lists in-frame clones only, not all of them. The repertoire holds roughly 67,000 clones, with around 86% as singletons. Sequencing used CD4+ or CD8+ T cells sorted from blood, obtained in a trial of the OX40 agonist ivuxolimab. The receptor source for this set is an adult with an advanced solid tumor such as melanoma, head and neck, liver or kidney cancer.

The J gene is TRBJ2-7, the V gene TRBV6-5; the D is unclear. This CDR3 comprises 13 residues. Trimming took off 2 bases at V and 7 bases at J, with 12 bases between the two ends. Per the germline V gene, CDR1 is MNHEY and CDR2 is SVGAGI. In nucleotides, the CDR3 is TGTGCCAGCAGTTACGTGACCTCGGTTGAGCAGTACTTC. Translated, it gives CASSYVTSVEQYF.

The V and J genes are TRBV30 and TRBJ1-5; D is uncertain. The V and J ends lost 1 base and 10 bases respectively, with 17 bases between them. Germline loops: CDR1 GTSNPN, CDR2 SVGIG (reference sequence). CDR3 length equals 14 residues. The CDR3 loop is CAWSGITGPGPQHF. CDR3 nucleotide sequence: TGTGCCTGGAGTGGAATCACGGGCCCAGGACCCCAGCATTTT.

J is TRBJ1-1 and V is TRBV2; D is perhaps TRBD1 (6 bases). Germline CDR1 SNHLY, CDR2 FYNNEI. CDR3 length equals 15 residues. V lost 6 bases and J 6 bases, leaving 20 bases between the germline ends. The CDR3 DNA follows: TGTGCCAGCAGGCCTGCCGGGGGGCCTGGGGCTGAAGCTTTCTTT. As protein: CASRPAGGPGAEAFF.

The gene calls are TRBV7-2 and TRBJ1-2; D ambiguous. Germline loops: CDR1 SGHTA, CDR2 FQGNSA. V was pared by 1 base and J by 3 bases, with 15 bases between. The CDR3 spans 16 residues. CDR3 DNA: TGTGCCAGCAGCTTAGTACGCGGCAGGAAGGACTATGGCTACACCTTC. Encoded protein: CASSLVRGRKDYGYTF. The full variable domain, in which reference TRBV7-2 and TRBJ1-2 provide the parts outside the CDR3, is GAGVSQSPSNKVTEKGKDVELRCDPISGHTALYWYRQSLGQGLEFLIYFQGNSAPDKSGLPSDRFSAERTGGSVSTLTIQRTQQEDSAVYLCASSLVRGRKDYGYTFGSGTRLTVV.

The chain is built from TRBV5-1 and TRBJ2-5, with 8 bases aligning to TRBD1. The J call is in doubt because the DNA end fits TRBJ2-7 better. The CDR3 loop spans 12 amino acids. In germline, CDR1 is SGHRS, CDR2 YFSETQ. The CDR3 DNA is TGCGCCAGCAGCGCGGACAGGGACGAGCAGTACTTC. Translation gives CASSADRDEQYF.

V is TRBV5-1 and J is TRBJ2-3; TRBD2 agrees at 13 bases. V lost 4 bases to trimming and J lost 0 bases; unmatched junction nucleotides: 5. From germline, CDR1 is SGHRS and CDR2 YFSETQ. CDR3 length equals 17 residues. CDR3: CASSAGLAGASTDTQYF. The CDR3 DNA is TGCGCCAGCAGCGCAGGACTAGCGGGGGCTAGCACAGATACGCAGTATTTT.

V usage is TRBV7-9 and J usage is TRBJ1-5; no definite D call. This CDR3 contains 13 residues. Germline V lookup: CDR1 SEHNR, CDR2 FQNEAQ (reference sequence). The V end lost 1 base, the J end lost 2 bases, and 3 bases lay between the germline ends. CDR3 coding DNA: TGTGCCAGCAGCTTAGTGGGCAATCAGCCCCAGCATTTT. Amino acids: CASSLVGNQPQHF.